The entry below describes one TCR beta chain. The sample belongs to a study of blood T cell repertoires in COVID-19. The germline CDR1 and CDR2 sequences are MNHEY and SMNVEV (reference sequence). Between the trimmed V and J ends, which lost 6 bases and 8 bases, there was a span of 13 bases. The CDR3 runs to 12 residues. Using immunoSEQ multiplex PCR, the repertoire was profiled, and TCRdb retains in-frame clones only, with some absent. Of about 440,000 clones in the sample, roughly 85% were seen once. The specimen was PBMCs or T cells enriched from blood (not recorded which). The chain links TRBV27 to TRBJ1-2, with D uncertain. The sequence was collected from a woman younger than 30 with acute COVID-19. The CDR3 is CASREGGLGYTF. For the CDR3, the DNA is TGTGCCAGCAGGGAAGGAGGATTGGGCTACACCTTC.